This TCR beta chain derives from a study of post-analysis software for immune sequencing data. Study-level results: Controls showed lower frequencies than patients for four to six TRBV segments, and TRBV5-6, TRBV5-1 and TRBV20-1 were among these. Multiple sclerosis patients showed significantly lower normalized Chao1 diversity than controls did.

The CDR3 runs to 16 residues. From germline, CDR1 is KGHDR and CDR2 SFDVKD. With 3 bases clipped from V and 7 bases from J, the junction kept 10 bases outside the gene matches. This clonotype was counted only a few times. Antigen specificity is unknown. Sequencing libraries made from TCR beta cDNA carried unique molecular identifiers. A population of roughly 0.9 to 11 million T cells gave rise to roughly 0.5 million cDNA molecules. TCRdb passed the PCR reads through MiXCR, listing each CDR3 protein once. The repertoire holds 700,000 to 800,000 distinct CDR3 sequences, with roughly 27% as singletons. This clonotype was obtained from a girl aged 5-17 years with multiple sclerosis. Material: blood. The chain uses TRBV24-1 and TRBJ2-3; 9 bases agree with TRBD2. CDR3 residues: CATSDPTAGLANTQYF. The CDR3 bases are TGTGCCACCAGTGATCCCACAGCGGGACTAGCAAATACGCAGTATTTT.